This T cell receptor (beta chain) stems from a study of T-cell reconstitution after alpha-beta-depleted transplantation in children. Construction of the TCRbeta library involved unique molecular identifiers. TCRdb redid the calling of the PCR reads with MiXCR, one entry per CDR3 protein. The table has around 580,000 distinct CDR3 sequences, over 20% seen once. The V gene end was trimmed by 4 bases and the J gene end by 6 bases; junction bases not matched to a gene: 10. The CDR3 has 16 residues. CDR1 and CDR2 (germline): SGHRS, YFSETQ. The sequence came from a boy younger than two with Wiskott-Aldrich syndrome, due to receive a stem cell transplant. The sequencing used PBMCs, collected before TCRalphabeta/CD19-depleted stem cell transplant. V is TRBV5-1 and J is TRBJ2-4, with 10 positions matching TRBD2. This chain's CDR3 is CASSPASGRSINIQYF. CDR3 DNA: TGCGCCAGCAGCCCGGCTAGCGGGAGAAGTATAAACATTCAGTACTTC.